Below are 30 T cell receptor beta chains sequenced from a single sample in a study of early T cells in non-severe SARS-CoV-2 infection. TCRdb reprocessed the 5' RACE reads with MiXCR, giving one entry per CDR3 protein. This table holds roughly 72,000 distinct CDR3 sequences, roughly an eighth found once. Sequencing used whole blood, obtained at baseline. These receptor sequences come from an adult who was a healthcare worker with PCR-confirmed SARS-CoV-2 infection or an uninfected control (not recorded which).

This clonotype has more than one count but fewer than ten. The rearrangement joins TRBV7-2 to TRBJ1-2, with 8 bases matching TRBD1. CDR3 length: 16 residues. The germline V gene has CDR1 SGHTA and CDR2 FQGNSA. V lost 1 base to trimming and J lost 7 bases; unmatched junction nucleotides: 11. The CDR3 DNA sequence: TGTGCCAGCAGCTTAGATGACAGGGGATGGGACGTTGGCTACACCTTC. It codes for CASSLDDRGWDVGYTF.

DNA for the CDR3: TGTGCCAGCTCAGGGACCCAGGGGGCCATGGCTTTCTTT. It translates to CASSGTQGAMAFF. This chain uses TRBV18 with TRBJ1-1; 8 positions match TRBD1. J lost 11 bases, V lost 5 bases, and 10 bases had no gene match. This CDR3 is built from 13 residues. The germline gives CDR1 KGHSH, CDR2 LQKENI.

This clonotype has only one observation. The chain carries TRBV10-1 and TRBJ2-5; TRBD2 is a possible D gene (7 bases). CDR3 length equals 15 residues. Germline-derived CDR1 and CDR2 are WNHNN and SYGVQD (reference sequence). Trimming pared 6 bases from V and 5 bases from J, leaving 19 bases between. The CDR3 sequence: CASSSGGPLEETQYF. In DNA, the CDR3 is TGCGCCAGCAGCTCCGGGGGGCCACTGGAGGAGACCCAGTACTTC.

The chain links TRBV7-2 to TRBJ2-3, with TRBD2 matching over 10 bases. From germline, CDR1 is SGHTA and CDR2 FQGNSA. V lost 7 bases, J lost 3 bases, and 7 bases stayed unmatched. The CDR3 is 15 amino acids. CDR3: CASTVAGGPTDTQYF. The CDR3 DNA reads TGTGCCAGCACCGTAGCGGGGGGTCCTACAGATACGCAGTATTTT.

This chain links TRBV2 with TRBJ2-3, with a tentative D call TRBD2 (6 bases). CDR1 and CDR2 from the germline V gene are SNHLY and FYNNEI. V gave up 10 bases and J gave up 5 bases, with 13 bases separating them. CDR3 length equals 12 residues. CDR3 DNA: TGTGCCACTCGCTTCGGGGGAGATACGCAGTATTTT. Its translation is CATRFGGDTQYF.

This sequence joins TRBV7-2 and TRBJ2-2; possibly TRBD1 for D (6 bases). There are 15 residues in the CDR3. Trimming stripped 5 bases from V and 0 bases from J, with 10 bases between. CDR1 is SGHTA and CDR2 is FQGNSA in the germline V gene. The CDR3 DNA is TGTGCCAGCAGCCCCGGGACAACGAACACCGGGGAGCTGTTTTTT. Translation: CASSPGTTNTGELFF.

This clonotype was counted between two and nine times. The rearrangement links TRBV9 to TRBJ2-4, with 7 positions matching TRBD2. Germline V lookup: CDR1 SGDLS, CDR2 YYNGEE. V lost 2 bases, J lost 2 bases, and 1 base stayed unmatched. CDR3 length: 14 amino acids. CDR3 residues: CASSVGGTKNIQYF. The DNA for the CDR3 is TGTGCCAGCAGCGTGGGAGGGACCAAAAACATTCAGTACTTC. The entire variable domain, with the rest obtained from reference TRBV9 and TRBJ2-4, is as follows: DSGVTQTPKHLITATGQRVTLRCSPRSGDLSVYWYQQSLDQGLQFLIQYYNGEERAKGNILERFSAQQFPDLHSELNLSSLELGDSALYFCASSVGGTKNIQYFGAGTRLSVL.

This sequence joins TRBV28 and TRBJ1-1; tentative D call: TRBD1 (5 bases). The CDR3 is 12 amino acids. Trimming took 3 bases from V and 8 from J, leaving 10 bases between them. Germline CDR1 and CDR2: MDHEN and SYDVKM. In nucleotides, the CDR3 is TGTGCCAGCAGTTTCCGGGGCAGGGAAGCTTTCTTT. It translates to CASSFRGREAFF.

The chain links TRBV4-1 to TRBJ2-4, with 9 bases fitting TRBD1. This CDR3 spans 16 amino acids. V shed 2 bases and J 3 bases; nucleotides not matched to a gene: 5. Per germline, CDR1 MGHRA and CDR2 YSYEKL. DNA of the CDR3: TGCGCCAGCAGCCAACCGGACAGGGGTGTCAAAAACATTCAGTACTTC. Amino acids: CASSQPDRGVKNIQYF.

The genes are TRBV19 and TRBJ2-1; 7 bases align to TRBD1. The germline gives CDR1 LNHDA, CDR2 SQIVND (reference sequence). V lost 2 bases and J lost 7; bases outside the gene matches: 8. CDR3 length: 15 amino acids. The DNA for the CDR3 is TGTGCCAGTAGTATACAAGGGGGCGGTTGGAATGAGCAGTTCTTC. Amino acid sequence: CASSIQGGGWNEQFF.

This rearrangement joins TRBV18 to TRBJ2-7; a possible D gene is TRBD2 (6 bases). The CDR3 runs to 16 residues. Germline CDR1 and CDR2: KGHSH and LQKENI. V was clipped by 3 bases and J by 2 bases, with 17 bases between them. CDR3: CASSPGYAGSTYEQYF. CDR3 bases: TGTGCCAGCTCACCGGGGTATGCGGGATCCACCTACGAGCAGTACTTC.

There are a few counts of this clonotype. The V and J genes are TRBV11-2 and TRBJ1-3; D is ambiguous. Trimming shortened V by 5 bases and J by 4 bases, and 3 bases separated the two germline ends. This CDR3 is built from 11 residues. Per the germline V gene, CDR1 is SGHAT and CDR2 is FQNNGV. For the CDR3, the DNA is TGTGCCAGCAGCCCGGGAAACACCATATATTTT. Protein: CASSPGNTIYF.

The chain links TRBV27 to TRBJ1-6, with D maybe TRBD1 (6 bases). V lost 5 bases to trimming and J lost 3 bases, with 14 bases between them. The germline V gene has CDR1 MNHEY and CDR2 SMNVEV (reference sequence). The CDR3 has 16 residues. CDR3 in DNA: TGTGCCAGCAGTCAGATGTCAGGGGTCTATAATTCACCCCTCCACTTT. Its protein product is CASSQMSGVYNSPLHF.

This clonotype has ten or more counts. V usage is TRBV9 and J usage is TRBJ2-5; D may match TRBD1 or TRBD2 (5 bases each). The V end was cut by 0 bases, the J end by 14 bases, with 20 bases between. The CDR3 extends over 14 amino acids. Germline V gene sequence: CDR1 SGDLS, CDR2 YYNGEE. CDR3 sequence: CASSVVVFGGTLYF. In DNA form, the CDR3 reads TGTGCCAGCAGCGTAGTCGTTTTTGGGGGAACGTTATACTTC.

This clonotype was picked up a small number of times. CDR3 sequence: CASRLLDKNTEAFF. The DNA of the CDR3 is TGTGCCAGCAGACTCCTCGACAAGAACACTGAAGCTTTCTTT. The rearrangement uses TRBV28 and TRBJ1-1; D ambiguous. The CDR3 contains 14 residues. Germline CDR1 reads MDHEN; CDR2 reads SYDVKM. Trimming pared 6 bases from V and 1 base from J, leaving 12 bases between.

The chain recombines TRBV28 with TRBJ2-7, with 8 bases fitting TRBD1. This CDR3 comprises 14 residues. Per the germline V gene, CDR1 is MDHEN and CDR2 is SYDVKM. V lost 4 bases, J lost 9 bases, and 11 bases stayed unmatched. CDR3 DNA sequence: TGTGCCAGCAGTTACTGGACAGGGACGTCTGGGCAGTACTTC. It encodes CASSYWTGTSGQYF.

The chain uses TRBV29-1 and TRBJ2-7; TRBD2 agrees at 11 bases. CDR3 length: 14 amino acids. The trim removed 7 bases at V and 2 bases at J, leaving 7 bases unmatched. Germline values: CDR1 SQVTM, CDR2 ANQGSEA. In DNA form, the CDR3 reads TGCAGCGCCGGCGGTAGCGGGGGGGCCTACGAGCAGTACTTC. Its protein is CSAGGSGGAYEQYF.

This clonotype was seen only a few times. V usage is TRBV12-3 or TRBV12-4 and J usage is TRBJ1-3; D not resolved. V was shortened by 8 bases and J by 1 base, with 3 bases between the two germline ends. There are 11 residues in the CDR3. CDR3 in amino acids: CASGSGNTIYF. CDR3 DNA: TGTGCCAGCGGATCTGGAAACACCATATATTTT.

The sample holds many counts of this clonotype. The chain combines TRBV6-6 with TRBJ2-7, with D possibly TRBD2 on 5 matching bases. The germline V gene encodes CDR1 MNHNY and CDR2 SVGAGI (reference sequence). This CDR3 comprises 12 residues. V was pared by 2 bases and J by 5 bases, with 7 bases between. The CDR3: CASSYTGNEQYF. DNA of the CDR3: TGTGCCAGCAGTTACACGGGGAACGAGCAGTACTTC.

This clonotype was counted a single time. A read error may be the cause here, since a much bigger clone is one base away. The V gene is TRBV6-5, the J gene TRBJ1-1; D unresolved. Germline values: CDR1 MNHEY, CDR2 SVGAGI. The CDR3 covers 14 residues. Trimming left V 0 bases short and J 3 bases short, with 8 bases between. The CDR3 loop is CASSYSFRDTEAFF. The CDR3 DNA sequence: TGTGCCAGCAGTTACTCATTCAGAGACACTGAAGCTTTCTTT.

The chain has TRBV14 and TRBJ2-3; D remains ambiguous. This CDR3 is built from 12 residues. The V end lost 0 bases, the J end lost 8 bases, and 6 bases lay between the germline ends. The germline V gene has CDR1 SGHDN and CDR2 FVKESK. The CDR3 DNA reads as TGTGCCAGCAGCCAAGAGTGGGGTACGCAGTATTTT. Translated, it gives CASSQEWGTQYF.

This clonotype was counted a few times. The gene calls are TRBV12-5 and TRBJ2-1; a possible D gene is TRBD2 (6 bases). The CDR3 covers 14 residues. Trimming stripped 7 bases from V and 2 bases from J, with 12 bases between. In germline, CDR1 is LGHNT, CDR2 FRNRAP. The CDR3 loop is CASARGGTYNEQFF. The DNA of the CDR3 is TGTGCTAGTGCGAGGGGAGGAACCTACAATGAGCAGTTCTTC.

V and J are TRBV7-9 and TRBJ1-1, with D possibly TRBD1 on 5 matching bases. Deletions cut 8 bases from V and 1 base from J, with 14 bases between. CDR3 length equals 14 residues. Per the germline V gene, CDR1 is SEHNR and CDR2 is FQNEAQ (reference sequence). CDR3 amino acids: CASGGWGKNTEAFF. The CDR3 nucleotides read TGTGCCAGCGGGGGATGGGGGAAGAACACTGAAGCTTTCTTT.

The rearrangement links TRBV20-1 to TRBJ1-6; the D is unclear. The germline CDR1 and CDR2 sequences are DFQATT and SNEGSKA (reference sequence). V was clipped by 3 bases and J by 10 bases, with 13 bases between them. The length of the CDR3 is 13 residues. The CDR3 protein is CSASPYLGSPLHF. CDR3 nucleotide sequence: TGCAGTGCTAGTCCCTACCTCGGCTCACCCCTCCACTTT.

This clonotype was seen a few times. V and J are TRBV11-2 and TRBJ1-6, with unresolved D. Trimming pared 1 base from V and 4 bases from J, leaving 17 bases between. This CDR3 is 18 amino acids long. The V gene's germline CDR1 is SGHAT and CDR2 FQNNGV. The CDR3 region has the DNA TGTGCCAGCAGCTTAGGACTTCTTATGGCGGGTTATAATTCACCCCTCCACTTT. Its translation is CASSLGLLMAGYNSPLHF.

This clonotype was seen more than once but under ten times. The gene calls are TRBV7-3 and TRBJ2-1; D is possibly TRBD2 (5 bases). V was clipped by 3 bases and J by 4 bases, with 10 bases between them. This CDR3 comprises 14 residues. Per the germline V gene, CDR1 is SGHTA and CDR2 is FQGTGA. Written as DNA, the CDR3 is TGTGCCAGCAGCTTTGGTCCGGGGTACAATGAGCAGTTCTTC. It specifies CASSFGPGYNEQFF. Using reference TRBV7-3 and TRBJ2-1 for the parts outside the CDR3, the full variable domain is GAGVSQTPSNKVTEKGKYVELRCDPISGHTALYWYRQSLGQGPEFLIYFQGTGAADDSGLPNDRFFAVRPEGSVSTLKIQRTERGDSAVYLCASSFGPGYNEQFFGPGTRLTVL.

The chain links TRBV5-1 to TRBJ1-2; a weak D match, TRBD1 (5 bases). Germline CDR1 reads SGHRS; CDR2 reads YFSETQ. This CDR3 has 14 amino acids. V was pared by 3 bases and J by 6 bases, with 15 bases between. CDR3 residues: CASSSMTVMDGYTF. The CDR3 DNA follows: TGCGCCAGCAGCTCCATGACAGTGATGGATGGCTACACCTTC.

The chain has TRBV5-5 and TRBJ2-7; D tentatively reads TRBD1 or TRBD2 (5 bases each). The CDR3 runs 15 residues. V lost 2 bases and J lost 1, with 13 bases in between. Germline V gene lookup returns CDR1 SGHKS and CDR2 YYEKEE (reference sequence). The DNA of the CDR3 is TGTGCCAGCAGCTTCCTGGACACGGGATCCTACGAGCAGTACTTC. It is translated as CASSFLDTGSYEQYF.

The chain carries TRBV29-1 and TRBJ1-2, with 7 positions matching TRBD1. The J segment lost 5 bases and the V segment lost 2 bases, leaving 5 bases of the junction unmatched. Germline-derived CDR1 and CDR2 are SQVTM and ANQGSEA. The length of the CDR3 is 13 residues. The CDR3 DNA is TGCAGCGTTGAATCGGCAGGGGGTTATGGCTACACCTTC. Its translation: CSVESAGGYGYTF.

The chain couples TRBV27 to TRBJ2-2, with D possibly TRBD1 on 7 matching bases. The germline V gene has CDR1 MNHEY and CDR2 SMNVEV (reference sequence). V lost 0 bases and J 0 bases, leaving 17 bases between the germline ends. The CDR3 is 19 amino acids. In DNA, the CDR3 is TGTGCCAGCAGTTTATCTCAGGGGGAGGACTGGCCGAACACCGGGGAGCTGTTTTTT. Protein product: CASSLSQGEDWPNTGELFF.